This TCR beta chain was identified during a study of T-cell memory formation after mild COVID-19. This clonotype occurred a few times. The CDR3 extends over 14 amino acids. From germline, CDR1 is SGHRS and CDR2 YFSETQ. With 0 bases removed from V and 4 bases from J, the gap between germline ends came to 10 bases. One entry per CDR3 protein, called by TCRdb with MiXCR from the 5' RACE reads. The sample lists about 290,000 distinct CDR3 sequences; approximately 15% were seen once. The TCR was taken from a man between 18 and 35 years old who had mild COVID-19 (a few samples of this study predate the infection). Cell type and time point are not known. The V gene is TRBV5-1, the J gene TRBJ1-1; D is possibly TRBD1 (5 bases). What was sequenced was PBMCs or a T cell subset sorted from them (not recorded which). The CDR3 nucleotides are TGCGCCAGCAGCTTGGGGTTGGGGGGCACTGAAGCTTTCTTT. Translated, it gives CASSLGLGGTEAFF.